These 12 T cell receptor beta chains were sequenced from one sample in a study of blood T cell repertoires in COVID-19. Assay: immunoSEQ multiplex PCR; the TCRdb copy retains only in-frame clones and omits some. The sample holds more than 110,000 clones; about 87% are singletons and the top ten take around 10%. Input material: peripheral blood. The receptors stem from a woman older than 75 with acute or convalescent COVID-19.

The chain carries TRBV14 and TRBJ1-2; 9 nucleotides line up with TRBD1. CDR1 SGHDN and CDR2 FVKESK come from the germline V gene. This CDR3 is 16 amino acids long. After removal of 0 bases from V and 7 bases from J, the junction contained 9 bases not matched to a gene. CDR3 sequence reads: CASSQEGWGTGFGYTF. CDR3 nucleotides: TGTGCCAGCAGCCAAGAAGGATGGGGGACAGGGTTTGGCTACACCTTC.

The rearrangement links TRBV11-2 to TRBJ2-7; TRBD1 agrees at 7 bases. This CDR3 has 12 amino acids. The V and J ends lost 5 bases and 4 bases, in that order; junction bases with no gene match: 2. CDR1 and CDR2 (germline): SGHAT, FQNNGV. The CDR3 DNA reads as TGTGCCAGCAGCCGACAGGGATACGAGCAGTACTTC. It encodes CASSRQGYEQYF.

The V call is TRBV9, the J call TRBJ2-3; 11 positions agree with TRBD2. Germline loops: CDR1 SGDLS, CDR2 YYNGEE. Unmatched junction bases numbered 10, after V lost 3 bases and J lost 7 bases. The CDR3 is 16 residues long. The CDR3 DNA reads as TGTGCCAGCAGCGCGAGGGTGACTAGCGGGGTTAATACGCAGTATTTT. It encodes CASSARVTSGVNTQYF.

This clone was counted between two and nine times. The chain uses TRBV6-1 and TRBJ2-3; D remains unclear. Germline V CDR1 and CDR2: MNHNS, SASEGT. The CDR3 length is 13 residues. V dropped 3 bases and J dropped 0 bases, with 4 bases sitting between them. The CDR3 DNA reads as TGTGCCAGCAGTGACCAGAGCACAGATACGCAGTATTTT. It is translated as CASSDQSTDTQYF.

The CDR3 coding sequence is TGTGCCAGCAGGGGACAGGTAGCGACGAGAGGCTACACCTTC. This gives the protein CASRGQVATRGYTF. The chain is built from TRBV2 and TRBJ1-2, with 8 bases lining up with TRBD1. This CDR3 has 14 residues. Per germline, CDR1 SNHLY and CDR2 FYNNEI. With 6 bases clipped from V and 8 bases from J, the junction kept 11 bases outside the gene matches.

The chain couples TRBV7-9 to TRBJ1-4, with D possibly TRBD1 on 5 matching bases. There are 13 residues in the CDR3. CDR1 and CDR2 (germline): SEHNR, FQNEAQ (reference sequence). Trimming left V 9 bases short and J 7 bases short, with 15 bases between. CDR3: CASHRNPGEKLFF. In DNA, the CDR3 is TGTGCCAGTCACAGGAATCCGGGTGAAAAACTGTTTTTT.

This clone has just one count. This chain links TRBV5-1 with TRBJ1-1; D may be TRBD1 (5 bases). CDR1 and CDR2 (germline): SGHRS, YFSETQ. This CDR3 is 14 amino acids long. With 4 bases removed from V and 4 bases from J, the gap between germline ends came to 14 bases. CDR3 in DNA: TGCGCCAGCAGCGGGACGGCGGGGGTCACTGAAGCTTTCTTT. Translation gives CASSGTAGVTEAFF.

This CDR3 is CASSQEGGRRYNEQFF. The CDR3, as DNA: TGTGCCAGCAGCCAGGAAGGGGGACGCCGGTACAATGAGCAGTTCTTC. The chain employs TRBV3-1 (or the pseudogene TRBV3-2) and TRBJ2-1; tentative D call: TRBD1 (6 bases). The V end lost 3 bases, the J end lost 4 bases, and 16 bases lay between the germline ends. The CDR3 contains 16 residues. CDR1 is LGHDT and CDR2 is YNNKEL in the germline V gene (reference sequence).

This rearrangement joins TRBV10-3 to TRBJ1-4; D gene uncertain. CDR3 length: 17 residues. The germline V and J ends were trimmed by 3 bases and 0 bases, with 14 bases remaining between them. Germline loops: CDR1 ENHRY, CDR2 SYGVKD. The chain's CDR3 is CAISDPGKATTNEKLFF. For the CDR3, the DNA is TGTGCCATCAGTGACCCGGGAAAGGCTACAACTAATGAAAAACTGTTTTTT.

The rearrangement joins TRBV19 to TRBJ1-1, with 7 bases lining up with TRBD1. V lost 5 bases, J lost 0 bases, and 6 bases stayed unmatched. CDR1 and CDR2 (germline): LNHDA, SQIVND (reference sequence). The CDR3 totals 15 residues. The CDR3 is CASSSRQGMNTEAFF. DNA for the CDR3: TGTGCCAGTAGTTCTCGACAGGGAATGAACACTGAAGCTTTCTTT.

The CDR3 loop is CTSSTPGGRNEQFF. As DNA, the CDR3 is TGCACCAGCAGCACCCCGGGGGGGCGGAATGAGCAGTTCTTC. The chain couples TRBV1 to TRBJ2-1; the table gives TRBD2 as D, unverified against the DNA. TRBV1 represents a pseudogene. CDR3 size: 14 residues.

This rearrangement joins TRBV15 to TRBJ2-7; maybe TRBD2 (6 bases). The CDR3 has 15 residues. Deletions cut 2 bases from V and 3 bases from J, with 14 bases between. Germline CDR1 is LNHNV and CDR2 is YYDKDF (reference sequence). This chain's CDR3 is CATSRPLGGFYEQYF. In DNA, the CDR3 is TGTGCCACCAGCAGACCACTAGGAGGGTTCTACGAGCAGTACTTC.